Below are 9 T cell receptor beta chains sequenced from a single sample in a study of shared clonotypes between healthy human individuals. The protocol was immunoSEQ multiplex PCR, while the TCRdb copy is restricted to in-frame clones and leaves out a portion. The table has 600,000 to 750,000 clones, around 72% seen once. Input material: memory CD4+ T cells sorted from blood. The subset is: CD45RA-negative fraction. These receptors were collected from a woman aged 25-40 years in good health.

The chain joins TRBV30 to TRBJ2-5, with a possible D match to TRBD1 (5 bases). CDR1 is GTSNPN, CDR2 SVGIG, per germline (reference sequence). The V end lost 5 bases, the J end lost 2 bases, and 12 bases lay between the germline ends. The CDR3 is 13 amino acids. CDR3 nucleotides: TGTGCCTGGTCCCAAGGGGATCAAGAGACCCAGTACTTC. Its protein product is CAWSQGDQETQYF. Combining the CDR3 with reference TRBV30 and TRBJ2-5 gives the whole variable domain SQTIHQWPATLVQPVGSPLSLECTVEGTSNPNLYWYRQAAGRGLQLLFYSVGIGQISSEVPQNLSASRPQDRQFILSSKKLLLSDSGFYLCAWSQGDQETQYFGPGTRLLVL.

This rearrangement joins TRBV18 to TRBJ2-2; D not resolved. The germline V gene encodes CDR1 KGHSH and CDR2 LQKENI. V gave up 2 bases and J gave up 1 base, with 8 bases separating them. The CDR3 is 15 residues long. The CDR3: CASSPGAENTGELFF. CDR3 DNA: TGTGCCAGCTCACCAGGTGCGGAGAACACCGGGGAGCTGTTTTTT.

This clone was seen only once. The chain combines TRBV5-1 with TRBJ1-1; D remains ambiguous. Trimming cost V 1 base and J 8 bases, with 9 bases left between them. Germline-derived CDR1 and CDR2 are SGHRS and YFSETQ. The CDR3 covers 12 residues. The CDR3 here is CASSLNSEEAFF. CDR3 DNA: TGCGCCAGCAGCTTGAATTCAGAAGAAGCTTTCTTT.

Only one count was recorded for this clone. V and J are TRBV7-7 and TRBJ2-7, with 7 positions matching TRBD1. The germline V gene has CDR1 SSHAT and CDR2 FNYEAQ (reference sequence). J lost 3 bases, V lost 5 bases, and 10 bases had no gene match. This CDR3 is built from 15 residues. CDR3 in DNA: TGTGCCAGCAGCGTCCAACCGGGACAGTTCTACGAGCAGTACTTC. Residues: CASSVQPGQFYEQYF.

This clone was recorded a few times. Additional DNA sequences in this sample encode the identical CDR3. The chain joins TRBV28 to TRBJ2-7; 9 positions agree with TRBD2. The CDR3 loop spans 13 amino acids. The trim removed 6 bases at V and 2 bases at J, leaving 2 bases unmatched. Germline assignment: CDR1 MDHEN and CDR2 SYDVKM. CDR3 residues: CASSLAGPYEQYF. Written as DNA, the CDR3 is TGTGCCAGCAGCCTAGCGGGACCCTACGAGCAGTACTTC. The full variable domain, rest sourced from reference TRBV28 and TRBJ2-7, is DVKVTQSSRYLVKRTGEKVFLECVQDMDHENMFWYRQDPGLGLRLIYFSYDVKMKEKGDIPEGYSVSREKKERFSLILESASTNQTSMYLCASSLAGPYEQYFGPGTRLTVT.

The sample holds many counts of this clone. V usage is TRBV19 and J usage is TRBJ2-7; D might be TRBD2 (5 bases). The V and J ends lost 3 bases and 1 base respectively, with 10 bases between them. The CDR3 is 14 residues long. The germline V gene encodes CDR1 LNHDA and CDR2 SQIVND (reference sequence). DNA of the CDR3: TGTGCCAGTAGTATCTTACTAGGGTCCTACGAGCAGTACTTC. This gives the protein CASSILLGSYEQYF.

This sequence joins TRBV7-9 and TRBJ2-7, with 9 bases fitting TRBD1. V lost 3 bases and J lost 1; bases outside the gene matches: 10. The CDR3 sequence is 17 residues long. The germline CDR1 and CDR2 sequences are SEHNR and FQNEAQ (reference sequence). DNA for the CDR3: TGTGCCAGCAGCTTCGTTCTCTTGGACAGGGGATCCTACGAGCAGTACTTC. This encodes CASSFVLLDRGSYEQYF.

The V gene is TRBV27, the J gene TRBJ1-4; 9 positions agree with TRBD1. V lost 3 bases and J lost 7; bases outside the gene matches: 9. This CDR3 is 16 amino acids long. The V gene's germline CDR1 is MNHEY and CDR2 SMNVEV (reference sequence). For the CDR3, the DNA is TGTGCCAGCAGTTTTCTCCCGGGACAGGGCACTGAAAAACTGTTTTTT. Protein sequence: CASSFLPGQGTEKLFF.

This rearrangement joins TRBV9 to TRBJ2-7; tentatively, D is TRBD1 (5 bases). Trimming stripped 0 bases from V and 4 bases from J, with 14 bases between. This CDR3 spans 15 amino acids. Germline CDR1 is SGDLS and CDR2 is YYNGEE. The CDR3, as DNA: TGTGCCAGCAGCGTAGCCCCCAGCGACAGTTACGAGCAGTACTTC. Translated: CASSVAPSDSYEQYF.